This T cell receptor beta chain is from a study of blood T cell repertoires in COVID-19. Background on the study: Italy, Spain and the United States were the sources of the convalescent and acute COVID-19 samples. T cells, B-cell-depleted T cells, or PBMCs provided the cDNA or gDNA that served as material.

Germline trimming cut 0 bases from V and 7 bases from J; bases unmatched to any gene: 6. CDR1 and CDR2 from the germline V gene are SGHDN and FVKESK. The CDR3 extends over 15 amino acids. TCRdb's copy holds only in-frame clones and misses some; the assay was immunoSEQ multiplex PCR. The data show fewer than 55,000 clones, with about 82% seen just once and approximately 2.1% held by the top ten. The clonotype originates from a woman aged 55 to 70 with acute or convalescent COVID-19. The sequenced sample consisted of peripheral blood. The genes are TRBV14 and TRBJ2-5; 9 bases are a match to TRBD1. This CDR3 is CASSQDTGGGRTQYF. The CDR3 coding sequence is TGTGCCAGCAGCCAAGATACAGGGGGCGGACGGACCCAGTACTTC.